This T cell receptor (beta chain) was documented in a study of T cell responses to AZD1222 COVID-19 vaccine. Sequenced by immunoSEQ multiplex PCR; TCRdb stores in-frame clones only, minus some. The sample records about 100,000 clones, 86% being singletons. V shed 3 bases and J shed 4 bases, with 15 bases lying between them. The CDR3 runs 16 residues. Germline CDR1 is SNHLY and CDR2 is FYNNEI. This clone was seen only a few times. This clonotype was obtained from an adult in good health. The specimen was peripheral blood, collected on day 0 of AZD1222 vaccination. V is TRBV2 and J is TRBJ2-2, with a tentative D call TRBD2 (5 bases). CDR3 in DNA: TGTGCCAGCAGTGACGGTTCCCTAGCTGCCACCGGGGAGCTGTTTTTT. This encodes CASSDGSLAATGELFF.